Sequencing of this T cell receptor (beta chain) was carried out in a study of blood T cell repertoires in COVID-19. The wider study: Samples representing acute and convalescent COVID-19 were sourced from the United States, Italy and Spain. T cells, B-cell-depleted T cells, or PBMCs provided the cDNA or gDNA that served as material.

V lost 0 bases to trimming and J lost 5 bases; unmatched junction nucleotides: 13. This CDR3 spans 18 amino acids. CDR1 LNHDA and CDR2 SQIVND come from the germline V gene (reference sequence). Under the authors' procedure: Nucleated cell number was recorded as an estimate derived from reference gene primer amplification. Some clones are missing from TCRdb's copy, which holds only in-frame ones; the method was immunoSEQ multiplex PCR. The V and J calls and clone size were taken over from that table, and D and trimming were inferred from the DNA. The sample has around 260,000 clones; about 80% are singletons.

The chain uses TRBV19 and TRBJ1-1; 9 bases are a match to TRBD1. The specimen sequenced was peripheral blood. The TCR originated in a woman between 50 and 59 years old who had recovered from COVID-19. The CDR3 protein is CASSIEGRTGAPETEAFF. As DNA, the CDR3 is TGTGCCAGTAGTATAGAAGGCCGGACAGGGGCGCCGGAGACTGAAGCTTTCTTT.